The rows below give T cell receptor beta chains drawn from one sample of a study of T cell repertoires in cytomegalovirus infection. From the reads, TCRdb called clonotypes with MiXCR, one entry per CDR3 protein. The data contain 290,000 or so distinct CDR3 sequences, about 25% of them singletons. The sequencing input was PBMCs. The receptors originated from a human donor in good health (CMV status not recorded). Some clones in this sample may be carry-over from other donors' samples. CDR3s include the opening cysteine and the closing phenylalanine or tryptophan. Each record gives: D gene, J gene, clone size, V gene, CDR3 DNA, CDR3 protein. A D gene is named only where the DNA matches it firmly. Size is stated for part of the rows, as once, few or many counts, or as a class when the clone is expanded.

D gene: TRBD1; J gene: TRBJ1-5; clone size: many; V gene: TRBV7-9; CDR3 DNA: TGTGCCAGCAGCGCGACAGGGGGCTTTGGGCAGCCCCAGCATTTT; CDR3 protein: CASSATGGFGQPQHF
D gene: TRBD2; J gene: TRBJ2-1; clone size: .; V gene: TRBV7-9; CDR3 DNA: TGTGCCAGCAGCTTAGCAATTTGGGGGGGTTGGAATGAGCAGTTCTTC; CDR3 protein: CASSLAIWGGWNEQFF
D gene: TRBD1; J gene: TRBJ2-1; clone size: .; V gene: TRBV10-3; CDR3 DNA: TGTGCCATCAGTGGACAGGGGGGGTGGTCCAATGAGCAGTTCTTC; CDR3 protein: CAISGQGGWSNEQFF
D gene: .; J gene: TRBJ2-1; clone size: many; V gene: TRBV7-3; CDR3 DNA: TGTGCCAGCAGCCGGTCAGAAAACAATGAGCAGTTCTTC; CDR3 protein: CASSRSENNEQFF
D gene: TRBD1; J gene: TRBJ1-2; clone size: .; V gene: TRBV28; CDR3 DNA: TGTGCCAGCAGACTCCGACAGGGCGCCTACACCTTC; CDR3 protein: CASRLRQGAYTF
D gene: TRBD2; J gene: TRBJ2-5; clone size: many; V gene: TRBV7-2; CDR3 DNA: TGTGCCAGCAGCTCGGTAGCGGGATATAAGGGGGAGACCCAGTACTTC; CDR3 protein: CASSSVAGYKGETQYF
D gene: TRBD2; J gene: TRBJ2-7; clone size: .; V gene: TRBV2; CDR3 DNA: TGTGCCAGCATTAAAGGGCTAGCGGGGTTCTACGAGCAGTACTTC; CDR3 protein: CASIKGLAGFYEQYF
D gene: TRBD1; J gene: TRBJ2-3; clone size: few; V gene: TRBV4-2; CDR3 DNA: TGTGCCAGCAGCCAAGCCTCAGGGGGAGATACGCAGTATTTT; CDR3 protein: CASSQASGGDTQYF
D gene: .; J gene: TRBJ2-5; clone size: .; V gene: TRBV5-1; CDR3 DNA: TGCGCCAGCAACCCCGGGATCCAAGAGACCCAGTACTTC; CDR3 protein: CASNPGIQETQYF
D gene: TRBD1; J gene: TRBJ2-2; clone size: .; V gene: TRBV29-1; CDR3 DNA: TGCAGCGTCCAACAGGGGACCGGGGAGCTGTTTTTT; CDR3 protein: CSVQQGTGELFF
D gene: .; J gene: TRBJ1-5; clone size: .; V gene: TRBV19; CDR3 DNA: TGTGCCAGCCTGCAGGGGCACAATCAGCCCCAGCATTTT; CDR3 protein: CASLQGHNQPQHF
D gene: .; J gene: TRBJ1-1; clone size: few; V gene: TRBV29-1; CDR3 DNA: TGCAGCGTTGTTTTCCGACAGTTGAACACTGAAGCTTTCTTT; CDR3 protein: CSVVFRQLNTEAFF
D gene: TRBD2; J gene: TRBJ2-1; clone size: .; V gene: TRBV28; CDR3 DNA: TGTGCCAGCAGTCGACTAGCGGGGGGGGGAACCCACCAGTTCTTC; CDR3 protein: CASSRLAGGGTHQFF
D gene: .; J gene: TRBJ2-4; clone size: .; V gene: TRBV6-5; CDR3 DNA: TGTGCCAGCAGGCACAGCCCACTAGCCAAAAACATTCAGTACTTC; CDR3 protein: CASRHSPLAKNIQYF
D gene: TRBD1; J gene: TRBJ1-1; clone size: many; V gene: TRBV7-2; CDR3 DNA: TGTGCCAGCAGCTTAGTCCAGGGGGACACTGAAGCTTTCTTT; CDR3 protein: CASSLVQGDTEAFF
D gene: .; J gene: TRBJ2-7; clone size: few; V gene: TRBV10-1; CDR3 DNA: TGCGCCAGCAGTGAAGGCGGAGGGAATGAGCAGTACTTC; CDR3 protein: CASSEGGGNEQYF
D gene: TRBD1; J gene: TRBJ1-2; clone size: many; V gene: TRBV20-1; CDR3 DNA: TGCAGTGCTAGAGCCCTTGACAGGGTTTTATCCTATGGCTACACCTTC; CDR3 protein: CSARALDRVLSYGYTF
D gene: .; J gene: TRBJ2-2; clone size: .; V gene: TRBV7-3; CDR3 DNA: TGTGCCAGCAGCTTAAACCCCGTGGGTAGCGGGAACACCGGGGAGCTGTTTTTT; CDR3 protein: CASSLNPVGSGNTGELFF
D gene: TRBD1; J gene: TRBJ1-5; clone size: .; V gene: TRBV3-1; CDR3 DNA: TGTGCCAGCAGCCAAGATAGCAGGGGGAATCAGCCCCAGCATTTT; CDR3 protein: CASSQDSRGNQPQHF
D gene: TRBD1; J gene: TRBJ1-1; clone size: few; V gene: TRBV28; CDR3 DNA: TGTGCCAGCAGTTCGCGCCCCGGGACAGGGGGGATGAACACTGAAGCTTTCTTT; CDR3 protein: CASSSRPGTGGMNTEAFF
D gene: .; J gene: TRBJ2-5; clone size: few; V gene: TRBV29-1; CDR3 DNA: TGCAGCCAGGCAATCGGGGGTTCGGAGACCCAGTACTTC; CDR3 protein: CSQAIGGSETQYF
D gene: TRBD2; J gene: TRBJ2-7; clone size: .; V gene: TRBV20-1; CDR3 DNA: TGCAGTGCTAGCGAACTAGCGGGAGGACTTATCAGCAACGAGCAGTACTTC; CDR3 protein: CSASELAGGLISNEQYF
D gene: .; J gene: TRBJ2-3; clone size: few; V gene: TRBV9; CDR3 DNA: TGTGCCAGCACCCAAGACGGGGATCTTTGGAATACGCAGTATTTT; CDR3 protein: CASTQDGDLWNTQYF
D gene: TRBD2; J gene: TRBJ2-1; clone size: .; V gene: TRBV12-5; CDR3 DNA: TGTGCTAGTGGCCAACTAGCGGGGGGGCCACATGAGCAGTTCTTC; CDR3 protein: CASGQLAGGPHEQFF
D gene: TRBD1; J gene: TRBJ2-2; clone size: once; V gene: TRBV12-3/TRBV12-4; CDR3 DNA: TGTGCCAGCAGGGCGACAGGGCCCGCCGGGGAGCTGTTTTTT; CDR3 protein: CASRATGPAGELFF
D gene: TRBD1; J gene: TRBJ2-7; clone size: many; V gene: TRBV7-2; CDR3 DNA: TGTGCCAGCAGCTTAAGGTCGATCGGACAGGGGGACTACGAGCAGTACTTC; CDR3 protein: CASSLRSIGQGDYEQYF
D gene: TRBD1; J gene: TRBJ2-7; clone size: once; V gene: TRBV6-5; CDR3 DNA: TGTGCCAGCAGCCTGGACAGGGGCGTAGCCGAGCAGTACTTC; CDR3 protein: CASSLDRGVAEQYF
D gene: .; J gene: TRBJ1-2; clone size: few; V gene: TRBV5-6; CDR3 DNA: TGTGCCAGCAGCTTGGGATCCCTTGGCCCCTATGGCTACACCTTC; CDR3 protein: CASSLGSLGPYGYTF
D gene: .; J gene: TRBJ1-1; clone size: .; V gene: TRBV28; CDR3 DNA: TGTGCCAGCAGTTTATTTCCAGGCCTCGGGACTGAAGCTTTCTTT; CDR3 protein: CASSLFPGLGTEAFF
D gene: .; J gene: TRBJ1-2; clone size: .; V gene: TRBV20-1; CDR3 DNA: TGCAGTGCTACCGACAAGGACTATGGCTACACCTTC; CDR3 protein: CSATDKDYGYTF
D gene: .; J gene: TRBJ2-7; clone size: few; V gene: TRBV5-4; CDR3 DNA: TGTGCCAGCAGCCCTGGGGCCATCCGCTCCTACGAGCAGTACTTC; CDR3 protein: CASSPGAIRSYEQYF
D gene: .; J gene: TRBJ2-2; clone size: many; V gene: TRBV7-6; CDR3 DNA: TGTGCCAGCAGCTTAAAGAACACCGGGGAGCTGTTTTTT; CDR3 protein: CASSLKNTGELFF
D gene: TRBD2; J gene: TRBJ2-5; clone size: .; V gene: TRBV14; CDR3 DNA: TGTGCCAGCAGCCAAGGCGGGACTAGCGGAGAGACCCAGTACTTC; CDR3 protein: CASSQGGTSGETQYF
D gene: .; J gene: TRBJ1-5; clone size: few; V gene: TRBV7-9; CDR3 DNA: TGTGCCAGCAGCCCCGGCACGAGTCGGAGCAATCAGCCCCAGCATTTT; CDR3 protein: CASSPGTSRSNQPQHF
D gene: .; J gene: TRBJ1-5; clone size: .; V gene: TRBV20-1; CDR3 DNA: TGCAGTGCTTTATCAGGCTCGGGTAGCAATCAGCCCCAGCATTTT; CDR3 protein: CSALSGSGSNQPQHF
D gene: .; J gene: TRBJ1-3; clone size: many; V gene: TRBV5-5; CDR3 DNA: TGTGCCAGCAGCTTGGTACAGGGCGCTGGAAACACCATATATTTT; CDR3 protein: CASSLVQGAGNTIYF
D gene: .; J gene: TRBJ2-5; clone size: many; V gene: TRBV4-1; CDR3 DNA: TGTGCCAGCAGCGCCCGGGACGGATACCAAGAGACCCAGTACTTC; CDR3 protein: CASSARDGYQETQYF
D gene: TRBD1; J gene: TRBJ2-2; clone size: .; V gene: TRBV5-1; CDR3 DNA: TGCGCCAGCAGCTTGGAAGGGGGACAGGGGACCGGGGAGCTGTTTTTT; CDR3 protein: CASSLEGGQGTGELFF
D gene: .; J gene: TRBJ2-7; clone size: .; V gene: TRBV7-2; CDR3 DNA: TGTGCCAGCAGCTACCGTAGGGAGCAGTACTTC; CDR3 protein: CASSYRREQYF
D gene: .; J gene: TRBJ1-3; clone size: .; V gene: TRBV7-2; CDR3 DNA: TGTGCCAGCAGCTTAGCGACGAATACTGGAAACACCATATATTTT; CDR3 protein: CASSLATNTGNTIYF
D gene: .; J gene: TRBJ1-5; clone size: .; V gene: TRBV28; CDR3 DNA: TGTGCCAGCAGTCCCGCGGGGGGGCATCAGCCCCAGCATTTT; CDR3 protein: CASSPAGGHQPQHF